A single sample is the source of the 3 T cell receptor beta chains below, sequenced in a study of beta chain features in type 1 diabetes. The study reverse transcribed the entire isolated RNA, so it sequenced expressed TCRB transcripts. TCRdb's copy holds only in-frame clones and misses some; the assay was immunoSEQ multiplex PCR. This table has hundreds of thousands of clones, around a sixth appearing once. The source material was naive CD4+ T cells from blood. All receptors derive from a woman between 18 and 29 years old in good health.

This clone showed up just once. This rearrangement joins TRBV7-9 to TRBJ2-3; D is uncertain. The CDR3 consists of 15 residues. Trimming removed 1 base from V and 1 base from J, with 9 bases in between. Germline V gives CDR1 SEHNR, CDR2 FQNEAQ (reference sequence). Here the CDR3 reads CASSLGPARTDTQYF. CDR3 DNA: TGTGCCAGCAGCTTAGGTCCAGCCCGCACAGATACGCAGTATTTT.

This clone was seen a few times. The chain couples TRBV29-1 to TRBJ2-7; 15 bases match TRBD2. In germline, CDR1 is SQVTM, CDR2 ANQGSEA. The CDR3 contains 17 residues. V dropped 1 base and J dropped 4; count of bases not matched to a gene: 8. CDR3 in amino acids: CSVEGGLAGGRIYEQYF. As DNA, the CDR3 is TGCAGCGTTGAAGGGGGACTAGCGGGAGGAAGAATTTACGAGCAGTACTTC.

This clone was counted a few times. The chain has TRBV4-3 and TRBJ2-5; no reliable D call. The CDR3 spans 15 residues. Per germline, CDR1 LGHNA and CDR2 YSLEER. V was shortened by 0 bases and J by 4 bases, with 12 bases between the two germline ends. In DNA, the CDR3 is TGCGCCAGCAGCCAAGATCCACTTGTCCTAGAGACCCAGTACTTC. Its translation: CASSQDPLVLETQYF.